Each of the 12 T cell receptor beta chains below was sequenced from the same sample in a study of cytomegalovirus exposure and HLA in healthy donors. Primers: 60 Vbeta forward and 13 Jbeta reverse. Repertoires were generated with immunoSEQ multiplex PCR, while TCRdb's copy carries only in-frame clones and drops some. Counted here are about 180,000 clones, 65% to 85% occurring once; the ten biggest clones make up around 1.4%. What was sequenced was PBMCs. The receptors come from a girl aged 5-17 years in good health and CMV-seropositive.

CDR3 coding DNA: TGCGCCAGCAGCCAAGATCTTGCGGGGCTGAATACTCAGCCCCAGCATTTT. It encodes CASSQDLAGLNTQPQHF. The chain has TRBV4-3 and TRBJ1-5; TRBD1 is a possible D gene (5 bases). Per the germline V gene, CDR1 is LGHNA and CDR2 is YSLEER. V was shortened by 0 bases and J by 6 bases, with 18 bases between the two germline ends. CDR3 length: 17 amino acids.

The chain joins TRBV11-1 to TRBJ1-1; 7 bases match TRBD1. The junction had 4 bases not matched to a gene; V was cut back by 7 bases and J by 5 bases. Germline V lookup: CDR1 SGHAT, CDR2 FQDESV (reference sequence). The CDR3 has 12 amino acids. The CDR3 DNA reads as TGTGCCAGCACTTTCAGGGGGACTGAAGCTTTCTTT. Protein product: CASTFRGTEAFF.

This sequence joins TRBV7-6 and TRBJ2-2, with 10 positions matching TRBD2. The CDR3 covers 16 residues. V was clipped by 0 bases and J by 9 bases; unmatched bases: 7. Germline-derived CDR1 and CDR2 are SGHVS and FNYEAQ. This CDR3 reads CASSLASGRRFRELFF. CDR3 nucleotides: TGTGCCAGCAGCTTAGCTAGCGGGAGGCGATTCAGGGAGCTGTTTTTT.

V and J are TRBV11-2 and TRBJ2-7; 10 bases map to TRBD1. The CDR3 contains 14 residues. Per the germline V gene, CDR1 is SGHAT and CDR2 is FQNNGV. Trimming cost V 5 bases and J 4 bases; bases outside gene matches: 5. CDR3 sequence: CASSLRDRGYEQYF. In DNA, the CDR3 is TGTGCCAGCAGCCTCCGGGACAGGGGATACGAGCAGTACTTC.

V is TRBV5-6 and J is TRBJ2-2; no clear D gene. Germline V gene sequence: CDR1 SGHDT, CDR2 YYEEEE. V was cut by 9 bases and J by 6 bases, with 12 bases left in between. The CDR3 runs to 12 residues. The CDR3 DNA reads as TGTGCCACCTCCGTGTCGGCCGGGGAGCTGTTTTTT. It encodes CATSVSAGELFF.

V usage is TRBV28 and J usage is TRBJ1-5, with 8 positions matching TRBD1. This CDR3 region has 17 residues. V was clipped by 4 bases and J by 0 bases; unmatched bases: 8. Germline V gives CDR1 MDHEN, CDR2 SYDVKM. The CDR3 DNA reads as TGTGCCAGCAGTTCTAGGACAGGGCTGACTAGCAATCAGCCCCAGCATTTT. This codes for CASSSRTGLTSNQPQHF. The full variable domain, in which reference TRBV28 and TRBJ1-5 provide the parts outside the CDR3, is DVKVTQSSRYLVKRTGEKVFLECVQDMDHENMFWYRQDPGLGLRLIYFSYDVKMKEKGDIPEGYSVSREKKERFSLILESASTNQTSMYLCASSSRTGLTSNQPQHFGDGTRLSIL.

The rearrangement uses TRBV6-5 and TRBJ2-3; no definite D call. Per the germline V gene, CDR1 is MNHEY and CDR2 is SVGAGI. V was cut by 5 bases and J by 9 bases, with 12 bases left in between. CDR3 length: 12 residues. CDR3 loop: CASSNEKRTQYF. The CDR3 DNA reads TGTGCCAGCAGTAACGAGAAGAGGACGCAGTATTTT.

The V gene is TRBV7-9, the J gene TRBJ2-7; 9 nucleotides line up with TRBD2. V lost 3 bases and J lost 4; bases outside the gene matches: 7. CDR3 length: 15 amino acids. Germline loops: CDR1 SEHNR, CDR2 FQNEAQ (reference sequence). CDR3 DNA: TGTGCCAGCAGCTTGGCGGGGGGGCGGGAATACGAGCAGTACTTC. It yields the protein CASSLAGGREYEQYF.

The rearrangement uses TRBV5-6 and TRBJ2-2, with 10 positions matching TRBD1. The CDR3 covers 15 residues. The trim removed 3 bases at V and 4 bases at J, leaving 3 bases unmatched. Germline V CDR1 and CDR2: SGHDT, YYEEEE. The CDR3 reads CASSYGTGVTGELFF. The DNA for the CDR3 is TGTGCCAGCAGCTATGGGACAGGGGTCACCGGGGAGCTGTTTTTT.

Written as DNA, the CDR3 is TGTGCCAGCAGCTTCGACGACAGGGGAAGGGGTGGCTACACCTTC. Its protein is CASSFDDRGRGGYTF. The genes are TRBV7-9 and TRBJ1-2; 8 nucleotides line up with TRBD1. V lost 3 bases, J lost 7 bases, and 10 bases stayed unmatched. The CDR3 has 15 amino acids. CDR1 is SEHNR and CDR2 is FQNEAQ in the germline V gene (reference sequence).

CDR3 nucleotide sequence: TGTGCCAGCAGTCAGGGACTAGCGGGAGAAGAGACCCAGTACTTC. Translated: CASSQGLAGEETQYF. The chain couples TRBV6-5 to TRBJ2-5; TRBD2 agrees at 14 bases. Trimming took 5 bases from V and 3 from J; bases not matched to a gene: 2. CDR1 is MNHEY and CDR2 is SVGAGI in the germline V gene. The CDR3 loop spans 15 amino acids.

The chain links TRBV30 to TRBJ2-2; no clear D gene. This CDR3 is built from 14 residues. CDR1 and CDR2 (germline): GTSNPN, SVGIG (reference sequence). The V and J ends lost 5 bases and 0 bases respectively, with 10 bases between them. The CDR3 sequence: CAWRRSTNTGELFF. In DNA form, the CDR3 reads TGTGCCTGGCGCCGGAGTACGAACACCGGGGAGCTGTTTTTT. The full variable domain, rest sourced from reference TRBV30 and TRBJ2-2, is SQTIHQWPATLVQPVGSPLSLECTVEGTSNPNLYWYRQAAGRGLQLLFYSVGIGQISSEVPQNLSASRPQDRQFILSSKKLLLSDSGFYLCAWRRSTNTGELFFGEGSRLTVL.